This TCR beta chain was sequenced during a study of T cell responses to AZD1222 COVID-19 vaccine. Study-level points and caveats: Spike-specific TCR breadth and depth rose after two AZD1222 doses.

Turning to this clone: The antigen is undetermined.

Only in-frame clones appear in the TCRdb table, and some are missing; sequencing was by immunoSEQ multiplex PCR. The table shows more than 85,000 clones, with about 85% occurring only once. This CDR3 comprises 15 residues. V was cut by 0 bases and J by 8 bases, with 12 bases left in between. Per germline, CDR1 SGHDT and CDR2 YYEEEE. J is TRBJ1-6 and V is TRBV5-6, with a weak D call TRBD1 (6 bases). This sample comprised peripheral blood, obtained on day 0 of AZD1222 vaccination. This clonotype was obtained from an adult in good health. This CDR3 is CASSLGGGSDSPLHF. CDR3 nucleotide sequence: TGTGCCAGCAGCTTGGGGGGGGGCTCGGATTCACCCCTCCACTTT.